A selection of T cell receptor beta chains follows, all from one sample in a study of neurological immune-mediated disorders. TCRdb independently ran MiXCR on the 5' RACE reads; one entry per CDR3 protein. Among about 30,000 distinct CDR3 sequences listed, 15% were seen once. The sequenced sample consisted of PBMCs. These receptor sequences come from a man aged 65-85 years in good health. Both conserved end residues are part of each CDR3. Each record gives: clone size, V gene, CDR3 protein. Part of the rows lack a size; the others show once, few, many or a class for expanded clones.

>once|TRBV7-9
CATQGTGNTGEQYF
>-|TRBV5-5
CASSLGTLNTQYF
>many|TRBV20-1
CSASTGGRLNQPQHF
>many|TRBV10-3
CAISDGMDILNTEAFF
>many|TRBV20-1
CSVLQGTSYEQYF
>many|TRBV6-5
CASSPDYLGTYNEQFF
>many|TRBV6-2/TRBV6-3
CASSYFGDTQYF
>many|TRBV7-6
CASSLVGQGGEKLFF
>many|TRBV2
CASKGQPQETQYF
>many|TRBV7-2
CASSFGQGNEAFF
>many|TRBV5-1
CASSFKGDTDTQYF
>many|TRBV20-1
CSVTGSRYGYTF
>-|TRBV19
CVSSIGLVGNEQFF
>many|TRBV6-6
CASSYGGSATETQYF
>-|TRBV6-1
CASKKKLDSVNTGELFF
>many|TRBV20-1
CSARADKAEAFF
>many|TRBV20-1
CSARERTLDYGYTF
>many|TRBV7-2
CASKGGSYNSPLHF
>many|TRBV5-1
CASSFSGTGFPEQYF
>many|TRBV5-5
CASRLRVIPSGANVLTF
>many|TRBV5-1
CASSTRTGPSYEQYF
>-|TRBV20-1
CSARDAGSGQETQYF
>many|TRBV5-1
CASSLGGNSPLHF
>-|TRBV7-2
CASIPGLAGAYEHYF
>many|TRBV4-2
CASSQDSTASYEQYF
>many|TRBV4-2
CASSQDITESSGNTIYF
>many|TRBV10-3
CAISESPGIQETQYF
>many|TRBV4-2
CASSQEGGGGYYEQYF
>many|TRBV6-5
CASSRTENTEAFF
>medium-sized|TRBV7-8
CASSLGQGAYHEQYF
>-|TRBV7-2
CASGTQQGASGNTIYF
>few|TRBV4-2
CASSQTGTGYKQYF
>-|TRBV28
CASSGTGVGEQYF
>few|TRBV11-2
CASSSNRGRSAFF
>once|TRBV6-2/TRBV6-3
CASSSLGETQYF
>many|TRBV19
CASSRQLYPTDTQYF
>many|TRBV7-6
CASSLGPVSSGNTIYF
>many|TRBV2
CASSEVQGASTSTDTQYF
>many|TRBV12-3/TRBV12-4
CASNPGSSYGYTF
>many|TRBV5-8
CASSTGRMIQETQYF
>many|TRBV6-2/TRBV6-3
CASKTAGNTIYF
>few|TRBV4-3
CASSLRTGDEQYF
>many|TRBV20-1
CSAPPNRDRMLYGNQPQHF
>many|TRBV11-2
CASSLELAGNNEQFF
>few|TRBV19
CASNDFYTEAFF
>-|TRBV9
CASSVRGEQETQYF
>many|TRBV5-1
CASSFLGRADTEAFF
>many|TRBV9
CASSVGGGQGSGNTIYF
>many|TRBV12-3/TRBV12-4
CASSRGTGWGTDTQYF
>many|TRBV5-6
CASIRQGASYEQYF
>-|TRBV5-1
CASSFRIAGVPRNNEQFF
>-|TRBV20-1
CSASPDTGELFF
>many|TRBV6-5
CASSYSKQVQETQYF
>many|TRBV7-2
CASSYSEGAANYGYTF
>-|TRBV11-3
CASSLSQGTLVMEQFF
>many|TRBV28
CASSLMGTGALISSYEQYF
>many|TRBV6-5
CASRGGHGTGELFF